Sequencing of this TCR beta chain was carried out in a study of cytotoxic CD8 clonotypes in ibrutinib-treated CLL. Germline V CDR1 and CDR2: GTSNPN, SVGIG (reference sequence). J gave up 2 bases and V 0 bases, and 1 base lay outside the gene matches. The CDR3 is made up of 14 amino acids. Data came from immunoSEQ multiplex PCR; TCRdb stores just in-frame clones and leaves some out. The sample contains 75,000 to 90,000 clones, over 80% of which appear only once. The material was PBMCs, obtained after 24 months of ibrutinib treatment. The V call is TRBV30, the J call TRBJ2-1; 7 nucleotides agree with TRBD2. The receptor's source is a human donor with chronic lymphocytic leukemia. The CDR3 reads CAWSVRGAYNEQFF. CDR3 nucleotides: TGTGCCTGGAGTGTTCGGGGGGCCTACAATGAGCAGTTCTTC. The complete variable domain, with remaining parts taken from reference TRBV30 and TRBJ2-1, reads SQTIHQWPATLVQPVGSPLSLECTVEGTSNPNLYWYRQAAGRGLQLLFYSVGIGQISSEVPQNLSASRPQDRQFILSSKKLLLSDSGFYLCAWSVRGAYNEQFFGPGTRLTVL.